The clone carrying this T cell receptor beta chain turned up a few times. TCRdb passed the 5' RACE reads through MiXCR, listing each CDR3 protein once. The sample consists of about 130,000 distinct CDR3 sequences, about 17% of them appearing once. The record originates from a study of T-cell memory formation after mild COVID-19. CDR1 is SGDLS, CDR2 YYNGEE, per germline. Trimming removed 3 bases from V and 2 bases from J, with 12 bases in between. This CDR3 has 14 amino acids. This chain joins TRBV9 and TRBJ2-7; D possibly uses TRBD1 or TRBD2 (6 bases each). Sequencing input: PBMCs or a T cell subset sorted from them (not recorded which). This receptor was obtained from an adult woman who had mild COVID-19 (a few samples of this study predate the infection). Cell type and time point are not known. CDR3 in DNA: TGTGCCAGCAGCGCGGAGGGGGGCCCCTACGAGCAGTACTTC. The encoded protein is CASSAEGGPYEQYF.